Reported below is one TCR beta chain. The data derive from a study of blood T cell repertoires in COVID-19. V gave up 4 bases and J gave up 0 bases, with 18 bases separating them. This CDR3 spans 17 amino acids. CDR1 is LGHDT and CDR2 is YNNKEL in the germline V gene (reference sequence). Original analysis: Amplification of reference gene primers provided the estimated nucleated cell counts. TCRdb keeps only in-frame clones here, not all; method: immunoSEQ multiplex PCR. That table furnishes V, J and clone size, whereas the DNA furnished D and trimming. The sample lists just over 300,000 clones, about 91% occurring once.

The receptor's source is a woman aged 18-29 years who had recovered from COVID-19. The chain joins TRBV3-1 (or the pseudogene TRBV3-2) to TRBJ1-2; unclear D gene. Input material: PBMCs or T cells enriched from blood (not recorded which). CDR3 coding DNA: TGTGCCAGCAGCCCGAGGGTGGGAGGAACGACTAACTATGGCTACACCTTC. Translating gives CASSPRVGGTTNYGYTF.